Given below is one T cell receptor beta chain in context. This record belongs to a study of T cell changes during pregnancy in multiple sclerosis. Libraries were prepared by immunoSEQ multiplex PCR; TCRdb keeps only in-frame clonotypes and omits some of them. This table holds about 59,000 clones, less than 95% found once. V was clipped by 0 bases and J by 0 bases, with 9 bases between them. Per germline, CDR1 SGHDT and CDR2 YYEEEE. The CDR3 totals 15 residues. This sequence joins TRBV5-6 and TRBJ1-1, with D possibly TRBD1 on 5 matching bases. This TCR came from a female donor with multiple sclerosis, enrolled in a pregnancy study. The source was CD8+ T cells from peripheral blood mononuclear cells, collected after pregnancy. CDR3 amino acids: CASSLAGYMNTEAFF. For the CDR3, the DNA is TGTGCCAGCAGCTTGGCAGGGTACATGAACACTGAAGCTTTCTTT.